This TCR beta chain was sequenced in a study of vaccination effects on CD4 cells after COVID-19. CDR1 and CDR2 (germline): MNHEY, SVGEGT. The CDR3 length is 15 residues. The V end was cut by 2 bases, the J end by 4 bases, with 12 bases between. Study-level findings and limits: The study got few convalescent patients and did not collect any early post-infection timepoints. Long after vaccination, the clones induced by infection and by vaccine shrank markedly in size.

The assay was immunoSEQ multiplex PCR, and TCRdb's table has in-frame clones only and misses some. The sample lists 40,000 or so clones, approximately 72% occurring once. ViraFEST used viral peptide pools to expand antigen-specific CD4+ T cells before sequencing. A 10-day culture period preceded the isolation of CD4+ T cells. This individual tested PCR-positive for SARS-CoV-2 infection between March and December 2020. For each well, over 1.5 million PBMC were cultured with about 10 IU/ml IL-2 and around 9.6 ug/ml peptides. In regard to this clone: Its matching antigen is unknown.

The origin of this receptor is a human donor who had a prior SARS-CoV-2 infection. The chain combines TRBV6-2 or TRBV6-3 with TRBJ1-5; D unresolved. Source: CD4+ T cells from PBMCs cultured with a peptide pool, taken before COVID-19 vaccination. Here the CDR3 DNA reads TGTGCCAGCAGTTACCAAAACCTTGGAAATCAGCCCCAGCATTTT. Translation gives CASSYQNLGNQPQHF.